This T cell receptor (beta chain) was sequenced during a study of T cell responses to AZD1222 COVID-19 vaccine (dated by TCRdb to the early 2020s). Regarding the study in general: AZD1222 recipients given second doses at about 4 weeks or at about 12 weeks were pooled, since spike-specific TCR depth and breadth were not found to differ between the two schedules. A total of about 230 trial participants underwent TCR sequencing, of whom about 210 received two doses of AZD1222 and roughly 25 received two doses of the MenACWY control vaccine. Trial participants were enrolled into age subgroups of 18-55, 56-69 and 70-plus years, which contained about 160, 30 and 59 TCR-sequenced participants, respectively. The paper's findings and limits, for the study overall: After two AZD1222 doses, both the breadth and the depth of spike-specific TCRs were significantly higher than at day 0 and than in MenACWY recipients. CD4 TCRs associated with the vaccine covered the entire spike protein, and the dominant responses were in regions 160-218 and 743-854. The 56-69-year group was small, and its depth increase did not reach significance, likely because of low power. Only five to seven AZD1222 recipients were SARS-CoV-2 seropositive at baseline, limiting conclusions about previously exposed vaccinees. Participants were mostly white British, with more females than males. The authors suggested clonal diversity may have been underestimated. Nearly half of unique spike-specific TCRs reportedly recognized epitopes outside regions mutated in the B.1.351 and B.1.1.7 variants. Because no day 14 peak-response samples were available, the repertoires could be characterized only after the peak T cell response.

V was cut back by 2 bases and J by 1 base, leaving a gap of 2 bases between them. The germline V gene specifies SNHLY as CDR1 and FYNNEI as CDR2. The CDR3 has 13 amino acids, counting the end cysteine and phenylalanine. Left in the record is the CDR3 DNA by itself, 39 bases read in frame from the first base. With regard to this clone: The clone's antigen remains unknown. A read error may explain this, as a much larger clone is one base away.

The CDR3 regions of human TCRbeta chains were analyzed by immunosequencing. From the authors' description of their analysis: TCRs in the repertoires were compared against a reference library of SARS-CoV-2-specific TCRs that had been generated with the MIRA antigen-specificity platform. Breadth was defined as the fraction of unique TCRs that were SARS-CoV-2-associated. Depth was defined as the fraction of total T cells that were SARS-CoV-2-associated. Each spike-specific TCR was assigned to its reactive spike region and to a CD4 or CD8 class using the MIRA data. Log10-transformed breadth and depth values were compared by one-way ANOVA with Sidak's multiple comparisons tests. Entries here come from immuneACCESS through TCRdb and include only in-frame sequences with V and J called. Some clones fail to appear in such tables; in the studies checked, an unresolved V gene covers under half of the shortfall, and the cause of the remainder is unknown. That table gives V, J and clone size, and the DNA gave D and trimming. The sample table records about 140,000 clones; about 89% of these occur just once. The ten biggest clones cover about 3% of the sample.

The meaning of the sample's time point label: baseline before first vaccination. Vaccinee samples came from UK trials COV001 and COV002, including a single-blind randomized controlled phase 2/3 trial of AZD1222 (ChAdOx1 nCoV-19) in healthy adults. Trial participant PBMC samples were collected at day 0 and day 28 after the second dose for TCRbeta chain sequencing. This material consisted of peripheral blood, taken on day 0 of AZD1222 vaccination. The clonotype originates from an adult in good health. Recombination connected TRBV2 to TRBJ2-2; no D gene can be assigned with confidence. The nucleotide sequence is given as TGTGCCAGCAGTGAAAGGAACACCGGGGAGCTGTTTTTT. The resulting protein is CASSERNTGELFF. With all but the CDR3 taken from the reference TRBV2 and TRBJ2-2 genes, the full variable domain is: EPEVTQTPSHQVTQMGQEVILRCVPISNHLYFYWYRQILGQKVEFLVSFYNNEISEKSEIFDDQFSVERPDGSNFTLKIRSTKLEDSAMYFCASSERNTGELFFGEGSRLTVL.